One and the same sample provided the 17 T cell receptor beta chains below, sequenced in a study of blood T cell repertoires in COVID-19. Measured with immunoSEQ multiplex PCR; TCRdb has only the in-frame clones, and not every one. The table records 26,000 or so clones, 87% of them present only once. Sequenced: peripheral blood. The receptors here all came from a human donor in a cohort sampled during active COVID-19.

J is TRBJ2-1 and V is TRBV7-9; 14 bases agree with TRBD2. Germline CDR1 is SEHNR and CDR2 is FQNEAQ (reference sequence). The CDR3 is 16 residues long. Losses at the gene ends were 6 bases for V and 4 bases for J; bases not matched to a gene: 5. Here the CDR3 DNA reads TGTGCCAGCAGGGGACTAGCGGGAGCTGGGTACAATGAGCAGTTCTTC. Amino acid sequence: CASRGLAGAGYNEQFF. The full variable domain, in which reference TRBV7-9 and TRBJ2-1 provide the parts outside the CDR3, is DTGVSQNPRHKITKRGQNVTFRCDPISEHNRLYWYRQTLGQGPEFLTYFQNEAQLEKSRLLSDRFSAERPKGSFSTLEIQRTEQGDSAMYLCASRGLAGAGYNEQFFGPGTRLTVL.

The chain employs TRBV3-1 (or the pseudogene TRBV3-2) and TRBJ2-1; 9 nucleotides agree with TRBD2. Germline-derived CDR1 and CDR2 are LGHDT and YNNKEL (reference sequence). CDR3 length: 16 amino acids. J was trimmed by 6 bases and V by 2 bases; bases with no gene match: 8. The CDR3 loop reads CASSQSFKREANEQFF. The CDR3 nucleotides are TGTGCCAGCAGCCAATCCTTCAAGCGGGAGGCCAATGAGCAGTTCTTC.

The rearrangement links TRBV24-1 to TRBJ1-2; 9 positions agree with TRBD1. From germline, CDR1 is KGHDR and CDR2 SFDVKD. V dropped 4 bases and J dropped 7; count of bases not matched to a gene: 12. CDR3 length: 16 amino acids. CDR3 sequence: CATSEGGQGLEGGYTF. In nucleotides, the CDR3 is TGTGCCACCAGTGAGGGCGGACAGGGGCTGGAGGGTGGCTACACCTTC.

The chain employs TRBV7-6 and TRBJ1-4; 12 bases agree with TRBD1. Germline V gene data show CDR1 as SGHVS and CDR2 as FNYEAQ. The V gene end was trimmed by 7 bases and the J gene end by 3 bases; junction bases not matched to a gene: 9. This CDR3 region has 17 residues. The CDR3 region is CASTSGTGGLANEKLFF. In DNA, the CDR3 is TGTGCCAGCACTTCCGGGACAGGGGGCTTGGCTAATGAAAAACTGTTTTTT.

This chain links TRBV7-4 with TRBJ1-4, with TRBD1 identical over 7 bases. With V trimmed by 3 bases and J by 3 bases, 1 base remained unmatched. This CDR3 comprises 14 residues. Germline assignment: CDR1 SGHVT and CDR2 SQSDAQ. The CDR3 spells CASSFQGANEKLFF. The CDR3 DNA follows: TGTGCCAGCAGCTTTCAGGGGGCTAATGAAAAACTGTTTTTT.

V is TRBV5-1 and J is TRBJ1-2; 7 bases agree with TRBD1. This CDR3 contains 14 residues. Germline V gene data show CDR1 as SGHRS and CDR2 as YFSETQ. Unmatched junction bases numbered 10, after V lost 4 bases and J lost 7 bases. CDR3 coding DNA: TGCGCCAGCAGCGACCGGGACAGCGCTTTTGGCTACACCTTC. It yields the protein CASSDRDSAFGYTF.

The gene calls are TRBV5-8 and TRBJ1-5; the D gene is possibly TRBD1 (5 bases). Germline V CDR1 and CDR2: SGHTS, YDEGEE. The ends were cut back, 2 bases at V and 3 bases at J, with 12 bases in the middle. This CDR3 is 15 amino acids long. The DNA of the CDR3 is TGTGCCAGCAGCTTCGTCAGGGAAGACAATCAGCCCCAGCATTTT. This gives the protein CASSFVREDNQPQHF.

The chain uses TRBV6-6 and TRBJ2-3, with 9 bases identical to TRBD1. Germline V gene lookup returns CDR1 MNHNY and CDR2 SVGAGI (reference sequence). CDR3 length: 16 amino acids. V lost 2 bases and J lost 0; bases outside the gene matches: 3. The CDR3: CASSYPGQGSTDTQYF. CDR3 nucleotide sequence: TGTGCCAGCAGTTACCCCGGACAGGGGAGCACAGATACGCAGTATTTT.

The rearrangement joins TRBV5-1 to TRBJ2-3; D is perhaps TRBD1 (5 bases). Trimming left V 4 bases short and J 2 bases short, with 11 bases between. Germline V lookup: CDR1 SGHRS, CDR2 YFSETQ. CDR3 size: 14 residues. The CDR3 loop reads CASSAQGFTDTQYF. CDR3 DNA sequence: TGCGCCAGCAGCGCCCAGGGATTCACAGATACGCAGTATTTT.

J is TRBJ2-1 and V is TRBV6-6; 9 nucleotides agree with TRBD1. The CDR3 runs to 15 residues. Per the germline V gene, CDR1 is MNHNY and CDR2 is SVGAGI (reference sequence). The ends lost 4 bases at V and 5 bases at J; junction bases unmatched: 6. CDR3 amino acids: CASSSPGQGNNEQFF. The CDR3 DNA is TGTGCCAGCAGTTCTCCGGGACAGGGTAACAATGAGCAGTTCTTC.

The CDR3 sequence is CASGFGTSGANTGELFF. The CDR3, as DNA: TGTGCCAGCGGTTTCGGGACTAGCGGGGCGAACACCGGGGAGCTGTTTTTT. The V gene is TRBV11-3, the J gene TRBJ2-2; the match to TRBD2 covers 13 bases. Trimming took 8 bases from V and 0 from J; bases not matched to a gene: 6. The germline CDR1 and CDR2 sequences are SGHNT and YENEEA. The CDR3 is 17 amino acids. The entire variable domain, with the rest obtained from reference TRBV11-3 and TRBJ2-2, is as follows: EAGVVQSPRYKIIEKKQPVAFWCNPISGHNTLYWYLQNLGQGPELLIRYENEEAVDDSQLPKDRFSAERLKGVDSTLKIQPAELGDSAVYLCASGFGTSGANTGELFFGEGSRLTVL.

The rearrangement joins TRBV27 to TRBJ2-7, with a tentative D call TRBD1 (8 bases). Germline assignment: CDR1 MNHEY and CDR2 SMNVEV (reference sequence). Trimming pared 6 bases from V and 6 bases from J, leaving 24 bases between. The CDR3 length is 16 residues. The CDR3, as DNA: TGTGCCAGCAGCACGGACAGGGACACTTCGGGGGGCGAGCAGTACTTC. This translates into CASSTDRDTSGGEQYF.

This clone has a single count. The gene calls are TRBV28 and TRBJ1-5, with 12 bases lining up with TRBD1. There are 16 residues in the CDR3. Trimming at V came to 5 bases and at J to 7 bases, leaving 9 bases not matched to a gene. Germline assignment: CDR1 MDHEN and CDR2 SYDVKM. In DNA form, the CDR3 reads TGTGCCAGCAGTATAACGGGACAGGGGGCAGGGCAGCCCCAGCATTTT. This encodes CASSITGQGAGQPQHF.

CDR3 sequence reads: CASSLTSVQETQYF. The CDR3 nucleotides are TGTGCCAGCAGCCTTACTAGCGTGCAAGAGACCCAGTACTTC. The chain carries TRBV13 and TRBJ2-5, with 7 bases identical to TRBD2. The CDR3 spans 14 residues. The V gene end was trimmed by 5 bases and the J gene end by 2 bases; junction bases not matched to a gene: 5. Germline CDR1 PRHDT, CDR2 FYEKMQ (reference sequence).

The chain combines TRBV3-1 (or the pseudogene TRBV3-2) with TRBJ2-7, with a tentative D call TRBD1 (5 bases). Germline V lookup: CDR1 LGHDT, CDR2 YNNKEL (reference sequence). The CDR3 has 14 amino acids. V was clipped by 5 bases and J by 6 bases, with 17 bases between them. CDR3 DNA sequence: TGTGCCAGCAGCATCCAACAGGCGTCTGGCGAGCAGTACTTC. Encoded protein: CASSIQQASGEQYF.

This clone occurred a few times. The rearrangement uses TRBV6-2 or TRBV6-3 and TRBJ2-1, with 8 bases aligning to TRBD1. CDR1 and CDR2 from the germline V gene are MNHEY and SVGEGT. Trimming removed 2 bases from V and 3 bases from J; junction bases left unmatched: 18. The length of the CDR3 is 20 residues. The CDR3 DNA reads as TGTGCCAGCAGTTACCCAAAACGGCCTCCTGGACAGGGCATCTACAATGAGCAGTTCTTC. Its protein product is CASSYPKRPPGQGIYNEQFF.

The gene calls are TRBV7-2 and TRBJ2-2; 9 bases are shared with TRBD2. Trimming at V came to 2 bases and at J to 6 bases, leaving 4 bases not matched to a gene. The CDR3 sequence is 15 residues long. CDR1 and CDR2 (germline): SGHTA, FQGNSA. DNA for the CDR3: TGTGCCAGCAGCTTAAGCGGGGGGAATGCCGGGGAGCTGTTTTTT. Protein sequence: CASSLSGGNAGELFF. Using reference TRBV7-2 and TRBJ2-2 for the parts outside the CDR3, the full variable domain is GAGVSQSPSNKVTEKGKDVELRCDPISGHTALYWYRQSLGQGLEFLIYFQGNSAPDKSGLPSDRFSAERTGGSVSTLTIQRTQQEDSAVYLCASSLSGGNAGELFFGEGSRLTVL.